The entry below gives a single T cell receptor (beta chain) sequence along with its context. Its binding antigen is unknown. Base qualities are missing; no much larger clone stands one base away. This sample was taken from a study of blood T cell repertoires in COVID-19 (dated by TCRdb to 2020 to 2022). In terms of the full investigation: Collaborator samples came from the United States, Italy and Spain and covered acute and convalescent phases of COVID-19. Samples came from the ongoing ImmuneRACE study (first 160 participants) plus 1,254 subjects from 6 global collaborators. The repertoires were made available in a free public database intended to serve as a resource for research on the immune response to SARS-CoV-2. The dataset comprised deeply sampled blood TCRbeta repertoires from subjects exposed to, actively infected with, or recovered from COVID-19. Sample metadata almost always included a de-identified subject ID, COVID-19 status, age in years and sex. The prospective study material was composed of cDNA or gDNA derived from T cells, B-cell-depleted T cells, or PBMCs. Where HLA class I and class II types were available, the types were taken from metadata supplied by the sample provider, not from assay-based typing.

Study-wide findings and limitations: How much clinical and demographic metadata was included differed by source and by participant, and the metadata was provided uncurated.

In Seattle, one collaborating source enrolled patients while the infection was active and tracked those patients longitudinally over the course of disease. Whole blood was collected in K2EDTA tubes by collaborating institutions according to the institutions' own protocols. For TCRbeta analysis, collaborators shipped samples as frozen whole blood, isolated PBMCs, or DNA extracted from either of those sample types. The immunoSEQ Assay, a bias-controlled multiplex PCR, was used to amplify TCRbeta CDR3 regions from genomic DNA. Per the original workflow: The number of nucleated cells in each sample was estimated by amplification of reference gene primers within the assay. Sequence reads were collapsed and filtered to measure the absolute abundance of every unique TCRbeta CDR3 rearrangement. For each sample, productive Simpson clonality was calculated as the square root of Simpson's diversity index over productive rearrangements. The source is immuneACCESS, and TCRdb retained only in-frame sequences with V and J called. Part of the clones is not carried over; for the studies checked, unresolved V genes explain less than half of this, and the remainder is unexplained. That table is the source of V, J and clone size, and D and trimming were worked out from the DNA. A total of fewer than 250,000 clones appear in this sample, more than 75% of them only once. The top ten clones comprise 5.5% to 6% of the sample.

The clonotype comes from a woman aged 80 or over with COVID-19, enrolled during active disease. Sequencing was carried out using peripheral blood.

The CDR3 protein sequence reads: CASSYYSRRAGGNQPQHF. The DNA is as follows: TGTGCCAGCAGTTACTATAGTCGGCGGGCAGGGGGCAATCAGCCCCAGCATTTT. The chain was built from TRBV6-2 or TRBV6-3 and TRBJ1-5, and TRBD1 may be the D gene, going by 6 matching bases. CDR1 and CDR2, looked up from the germline V gene, are MNHEY and SVGEGT. V was cut back by 1 base and J by 2 bases, leaving a gap of 18 bases between them. Including the terminal cysteine and phenylalanine, the CDR3 comprises 18 residues. Of the read, only the CDR3 DNA is kept; its 54 bases are in frame from base 1.